The 27 T cell receptor beta chains below come from one sample, sequenced in a study of CD8+ T cells in alopecia areata. Once RNA had been extracted, it was reverse transcribed into cDNA to act as the sequencing template. The method was immunoSEQ multiplex PCR; TCRdb's version includes in-frame clones alone and lacks a portion of them. The table includes fewer than 200,000 clones, around three fifths detected once. Noted treatment: oral pan-JAK inhibitor, 5-10 mg twice daily. Here the sequenced sample was CD8+ T cells sorted from blood, taken at week 24, from a patient treated with tofacitinib. The source of these receptors is a human donor with alopecia areata.

This clone was counted between two and nine times. The V gene is TRBV7-3, the J gene TRBJ2-3; possibly TRBD1 for D (5 bases). V dropped 5 bases and J dropped 1 base, with 16 bases sitting between them. This CDR3 has 16 amino acids. CDR1 and CDR2 (germline): SGHTA, FQGTGA. CDR3 sequence (DNA): TGTGCCAGCAGCCATGGGGCAGACCTAGGCACAGATACGCAGTATTTT. Residues: CASSHGADLGTDTQYF.

This sequence joins TRBV20-1 and TRBJ1-2; D remains unclear. The CDR3 extends over 8 amino acids. The germline V gene encodes CDR1 DFQATT and CDR2 SNEGSKA (reference sequence). Between the trimmed V and J ends, which lost 5 bases and 5 bases, there was a span of 0 bases. The DNA for the CDR3 is TGCAGTGCTTATGGCTACACCTTC. Encoded protein: CSAYGYTF.

The V and J genes are TRBV20-1 and TRBJ1-2; a weak D match, TRBD1 (5 bases). V lost 4 bases and J lost 7, with 10 bases in between. The CDR3 consists of 11 residues. Germline V lookup: CDR1 DFQATT, CDR2 SNEGSKA (reference sequence). The CDR3 coding sequence is TGCAGTGCTACAGGGTGGGGTGGCTACACCTTC. It specifies CSATGWGGYTF.

This chain uses TRBV7-9 with TRBJ2-1; no clear D gene. This CDR3 is built from 13 residues. The V gene's germline CDR1 is SEHNR and CDR2 FQNEAQ (reference sequence). V lost 1 base, J lost 5 bases, and 6 bases lay in between. In nucleotides, the CDR3 is TGTGCCAGCAGCTTAGACATTAACAATGAGCAGTTCTTC. It codes for CASSLDINNEQFF.

This clone was counted between two and nine times. J is TRBJ2-5 and V is TRBV6-5; 8 nucleotides match TRBD1. The CDR3 has 13 amino acids. Germline CDR1 and CDR2: MNHEY and SVGAGI. The V segment lost 6 bases and the J segment 5 bases; nucleotides outside the gene matches: 5. The CDR3 loop is CASRTGGKETQYF. The CDR3 DNA reads as TGTGCCAGCAGAACAGGGGGGAAGGAGACCCAGTACTTC.

This clone was counted once. V gene TRBV30 combines with J gene TRBJ2-7; 7 nucleotides match TRBD1. V shed 4 bases and J 6 bases; nucleotides not matched to a gene: 9. Per the germline V gene, CDR1 is GTSNPN and CDR2 is SVGIG (reference sequence). There are 13 residues in the CDR3. CDR3 DNA: TGTGCCTGGAAAAGGGGGCAGGGTCGCGAGCAGTACTTC. Protein sequence: CAWKRGQGREQYF.

With respect to this clone: This same CDR3 is encoded by further DNA sequences in the sample. The chain carries TRBV29-1 and TRBJ2-5, with no clear D. Germline V gene sequence: CDR1 SQVTM, CDR2 ANQGSEA. This CDR3 region has 13 residues. The germline V and J ends were trimmed by 3 bases and 1 base, with 9 bases remaining between them. Here the CDR3 reads CSVEDRAQETQYF. The DNA of the CDR3 is TGCAGCGTTGAGGATAGGGCCCAAGAGACCCAGTACTTC.

The chain links TRBV30 to TRBJ2-7; D not certain. The CDR3 is 10 residues long. Per the germline V gene, CDR1 is GTSNPN and CDR2 is SVGIG (reference sequence). V was cut by 5 bases and J by 5 bases, with 7 bases left in between. CDR3: CAWSMNEQYF. CDR3 DNA sequence: TGTGCCTGGTCCATGAACGAGCAGTACTTC.

There are a few counts of this clone. The V gene is TRBV5-6, the J gene TRBJ1-5; 12 bases are shared with TRBD1. CDR1 and CDR2 from the germline V gene are SGHDT and YYEEEE. The CDR3 has 16 residues. Trimming at V came to 2 bases and at J to 4 bases, leaving 4 bases not matched to a gene. The CDR3 reads CASSLGTGGANQPQHF. For the CDR3, the DNA is TGTGCCAGCAGCTTAGGGACAGGGGGCGCGAATCAGCCCCAGCATTTT. Together with reference TRBV5-6 and TRBJ1-5, the CDR3 gives the full variable domain: DAGVTQSPTHLIKTRGQQVTLRCSPKSGHDTVSWYQQALGQGPQFIFQYYEEEERQRGNFPDRFSGHQFPNYSSELNVNALLLGDSALYLCASSLGTGGANQPQHFGDGTRLSIL.

The sample holds a few counts of this clone. The V call is TRBV6-5, the J call TRBJ2-7; 7 bases are shared with TRBD1. Trimming removed 7 bases from V and 6 bases from J; junction bases left unmatched: 3. Germline V gene data show CDR1 as MNHEY and CDR2 as SVGAGI. This CDR3 contains 11 residues. Here the CDR3 DNA reads TGTGCCAGCAACAGGGGTGGCGAGCAGTACTTC. Translation: CASNRGGEQYF.

V gene TRBV27 combines with J gene TRBJ1-5; the D is unclear. The germline gives CDR1 MNHEY, CDR2 SMNVEV (reference sequence). V shed 5 bases and J shed 4 bases, with 15 bases lying between them. There are 15 residues in the CDR3. In DNA, the CDR3 is TGTGCCAGCAGTCCCGGGTCAACCCAAAATCAGCCCCAGCATTTT. As protein: CASSPGSTQNQPQHF.

The chain has TRBV6-5 and TRBJ2-2; D call uncertain. Trimming removed 8 bases at V and 4 bases at J, with 8 bases between. The CDR3 contains 12 residues. Germline CDR1 is MNHEY and CDR2 is SVGAGI. The CDR3 loop is CASLMSTGELFF. For the CDR3, the DNA is TGTGCCAGCCTAATGAGCACCGGGGAGCTGTTTTTT.

V gene TRBV6-5 combines with J gene TRBJ2-5; TRBD1 matches at 7 bases. The CDR3 contains 16 residues. J gave up 3 bases and V 2 bases, and 9 bases lay outside the gene matches. Germline CDR1 MNHEY, CDR2 SVGAGI. The CDR3 loop reads CASSYDGQVAEETQYF. The CDR3 DNA is TGTGCCAGCAGTTACGACGGACAGGTCGCTGAAGAGACCCAGTACTTC.

V gene TRBV30 combines with J gene TRBJ2-7, with 9 bases lining up with TRBD1. Germline assignment: CDR1 GTSNPN and CDR2 SVGIG (reference sequence). CDR3 size: 13 residues. Trimming at V came to 6 bases and at J to 4 bases, leaving 7 bases not matched to a gene. CDR3 in amino acids: CACYETGGYEQYF. The CDR3 DNA follows: TGTGCCTGTTACGAGACAGGGGGGTACGAGCAGTACTTC.

The chain couples TRBV7-2 to TRBJ2-7; D may be TRBD1 (5 bases). The CDR3 is 13 residues long. V lost 6 bases to trimming and J lost 2 bases, with 11 bases between them. Germline loops: CDR1 SGHTA, CDR2 FQGNSA. The DNA for the CDR3 is TGTGCCAGCAGTACGGACAAGACCTACGAGCAGTACTTC. Protein product: CASSTDKTYEQYF.

This chain uses TRBV25-1 with TRBJ2-2; D not certain. The V gene lost 1 base and the J gene lost 4 bases, with 1 base spanning the gap. Germline V gene data show CDR1 as MGHDK and CDR2 as SYGVNS. The CDR3 consists of 12 residues. The CDR3 is CASSESTGELFF. CDR3 in DNA: TGTGCCAGCAGTGAATCCACCGGGGAGCTGTTTTTT.

The chain carries TRBV6-6 and TRBJ1-5; TRBD1 is a possible D gene (5 bases). The CDR3 is 14 residues long. Germline-derived CDR1 and CDR2 are MNHNY and SVGAGI (reference sequence). V was pared by 5 bases and J by 0 bases, with 8 bases between. The CDR3 sequence: CASSPDTSNQPQHF. CDR3 DNA sequence: TGTGCCAGCAGTCCGGACACTAGCAATCAGCCCCAGCATTTT.

The chain combines TRBV11-2 with TRBJ1-6, with 7 bases aligning to TRBD1. Looked up from germline, CDR1 is SGHAT and CDR2 is FQNNGV. Germline trimming cut 3 bases from V and 10 bases from J; bases unmatched to any gene: 9. The CDR3 is 15 amino acids. CDR3 in amino acids: CASSFERGPRSPLHF. The CDR3 bases are TGTGCCAGCAGCTTCGAAAGGGGGCCGAGATCACCCCTCCACTTT.

This clone was detected only a few times. The chain joins TRBV10-3 to TRBJ2-3; 8 bases match TRBD1. The V segment lost 3 bases and the J segment 5 bases; nucleotides outside the gene matches: 4. Looked up from germline, CDR1 is ENHRY and CDR2 is SYGVKD. The CDR3 is 14 amino acids. The CDR3 region has the DNA TGTGCCATCAGTGAAAAACAGGGGGTAGATACGCAGTATTTT. The encoded protein is CAISEKQGVDTQYF.

The chain has TRBV19 and TRBJ1-5, with D unresolved. This CDR3 contains 14 residues. The V and J ends lost 6 bases and 7 bases respectively, with 16 bases between them. The germline V gene encodes CDR1 LNHDA and CDR2 SQIVND (reference sequence). The CDR3 region has the DNA TGTGCCAGTAGCCGCGGGCTTTCCCGACAGCCCCAGCATTTT. Its translation is CASSRGLSRQPQHF.

The chain couples TRBV13 to TRBJ2-3, with 9 positions matching TRBD2. The V segment lost 1 base and the J segment 4 bases; nucleotides outside the gene matches: 9. The CDR3 consists of 17 residues. Germline V gene sequence: CDR1 PRHDT, CDR2 FYEKMQ (reference sequence). CDR3 region: CASSLVGLAGWSDTQYF. As DNA, the CDR3 is TGTGCCAGCAGCTTAGTCGGGCTAGCGGGGTGGTCAGATACGCAGTATTTT. The entire variable domain, with the rest obtained from reference TRBV13 and TRBJ2-3, is as follows: AAGVIQSPRHLIKEKRETATLKCYPIPRHDTVYWYQQGPGQDPQFLISFYEKMQSDKGSIPDRFSAQQFSDYHSELNMSSLELGDSALYFCASSLVGLAGWSDTQYFGPGTRLTVL.

This clone occurred a few times. The genes are TRBV11-2 and TRBJ2-7, with a tentative D call TRBD2 (6 bases). The CDR3 loop spans 12 amino acids. Germline-derived CDR1 and CDR2 are SGHAT and FQNNGV. V lost 7 bases, J lost 5 bases, and 12 bases lay in between. CDR3 sequence: CASNHGGDEQYF. CDR3 coding DNA: TGTGCCAGCAACCATGGCGGGGACGAGCAGTACTTC.

This clone was seen more than once but under ten times. The gene calls are TRBV29-1 and TRBJ2-7; 7 positions match TRBD2. Germline V gene data show CDR1 as SQVTM and CDR2 as ANQGSEA. The CDR3 is 16 amino acids. After removal of 1 base from V and 4 bases from J, the junction contained 13 bases not matched to a gene. This CDR3 is CSVEVIRWGGIYEQYF. As DNA, the CDR3 is TGCAGCGTTGAAGTGATCCGTTGGGGGGGGATTTACGAGCAGTACTTC.

The J gene is TRBJ2-7, the V gene TRBV10-3, with D possibly being TRBD1 (6 bases). Germline assignment: CDR1 ENHRY and CDR2 SYGVKD. V lost 4 bases to trimming and J lost 1 base, with 14 bases between them. The CDR3 covers 15 residues. Written as DNA, the CDR3 is TGTGCCATCAGTGCCGGACAGCCCGTTTCCTACGAGCAGTACTTC. As protein: CAISAGQPVSYEQYF.

V gene TRBV30 combines with J gene TRBJ2-1, with 7 bases lining up with TRBD1. Trimming cost V 5 bases and J 7 bases; bases outside gene matches: 14. The CDR3 consists of 15 residues. Germline V CDR1 and CDR2: GTSNPN, SVGIG (reference sequence). CDR3 coding DNA: TGTGCCTGGGCCGGGACAGTCTTCTCGGTGAATGAGCAGTTCTTC. Residues: CAWAGTVFSVNEQFF.

V is TRBV27 and J is TRBJ2-5, with unresolved D. Trimming cost V 2 bases and J 1 base, with 11 bases left between them. Germline V gene data show CDR1 as MNHEY and CDR2 as SMNVEV (reference sequence). This CDR3 spans 15 amino acids. In nucleotides, the CDR3 is TGTGCCAGCAGTTTAACGCAGCCGTTCCAAGAGACCCAGTACTTC. This codes for CASSLTQPFQETQYF.

This rearrangement joins TRBV4-2 to TRBJ2-7; 7 bases agree with TRBD1. This CDR3 comprises 16 residues. Germline loops: CDR1 LGHNA, CDR2 YNFKEQ. Trimming at V came to 4 bases and at J to 3 bases, leaving 12 bases not matched to a gene. CDR3 coding DNA: TGTGCCAGCAGCCTCATGACAGGGACGAATGGCTACGAGCAGTACTTC. Translation: CASSLMTGTNGYEQYF.